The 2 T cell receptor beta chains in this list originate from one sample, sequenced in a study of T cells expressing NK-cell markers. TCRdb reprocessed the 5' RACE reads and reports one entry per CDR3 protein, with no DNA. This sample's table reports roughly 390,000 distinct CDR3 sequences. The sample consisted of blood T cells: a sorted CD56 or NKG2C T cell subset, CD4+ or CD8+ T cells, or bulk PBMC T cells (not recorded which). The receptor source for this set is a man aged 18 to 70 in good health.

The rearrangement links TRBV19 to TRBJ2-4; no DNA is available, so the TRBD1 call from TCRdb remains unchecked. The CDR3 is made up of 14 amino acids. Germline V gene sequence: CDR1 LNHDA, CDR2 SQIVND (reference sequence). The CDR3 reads CASSVTGSQNIQYF.

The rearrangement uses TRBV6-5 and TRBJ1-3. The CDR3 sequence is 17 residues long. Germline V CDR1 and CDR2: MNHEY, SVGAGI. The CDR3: CASSYSPGLDSGNTIYF.